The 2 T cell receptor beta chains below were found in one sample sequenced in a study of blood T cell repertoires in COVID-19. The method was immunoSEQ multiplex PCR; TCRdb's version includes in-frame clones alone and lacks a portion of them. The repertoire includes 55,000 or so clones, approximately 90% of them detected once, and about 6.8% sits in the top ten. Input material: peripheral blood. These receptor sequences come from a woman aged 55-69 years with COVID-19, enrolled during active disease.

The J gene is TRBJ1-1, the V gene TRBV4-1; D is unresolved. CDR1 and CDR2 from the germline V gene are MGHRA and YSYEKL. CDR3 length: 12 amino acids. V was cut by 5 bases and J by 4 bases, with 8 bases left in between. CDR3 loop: CASSIGFTEAFF. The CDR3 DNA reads TGCGCCAGCAGCATCGGGTTCACTGAAGCTTTCTTT.

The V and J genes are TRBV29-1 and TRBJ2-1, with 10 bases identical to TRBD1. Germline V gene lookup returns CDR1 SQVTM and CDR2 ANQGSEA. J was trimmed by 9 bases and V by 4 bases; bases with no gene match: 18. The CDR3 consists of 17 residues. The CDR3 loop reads CSVGGGSRDRGRGEQFF. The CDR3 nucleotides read TGCAGCGTTGGTGGGGGGTCCCGGGACAGGGGTAGAGGTGAGCAGTTCTTC.